This T cell receptor (beta chain) comes out of a study of cytotoxic CD8 clonotypes in ibrutinib-treated CLL. Overall study context: Response samples were obtained once patients had received a median 12 months of treatment, range 6 to 36.

The V and J ends lost 1 base and 2 bases, in that order; junction bases with no gene match: 6. Looked up from germline, CDR1 is KGHSH and CDR2 is LQKENI. The CDR3 totals 16 residues. Sequencing was designed to attain a depth spanning 1 in 200,000 to 1 in 1 million T cells. Data came from immunoSEQ multiplex PCR; TCRdb stores just in-frame clones and leaves some out. Counted here are 65,000 to 90,000 clones, 70% to 90% occurring once; the ten biggest clones make up around 37%. Study-wide findings and caveats: Clonotypes that were public were uncommon, and they contracted or stayed stable on treatment. The study sampled sustained-remission and progressing patients at different times.

Comment on this clone: The target antigen is unknown.

The chain couples TRBV18 to TRBJ2-3; 7 bases map to TRBD2. Source: PBMCs, taken after 24 months of ibrutinib treatment. The origin of this receptor is a human donor with chronic lymphocytic leukemia. Here the CDR3 DNA reads TGTGCCAGCTCACCACTGAGCGGGACTTACACAGATACGCAGTATTTT. Its protein product is CASSPLSGTYTDTQYF.